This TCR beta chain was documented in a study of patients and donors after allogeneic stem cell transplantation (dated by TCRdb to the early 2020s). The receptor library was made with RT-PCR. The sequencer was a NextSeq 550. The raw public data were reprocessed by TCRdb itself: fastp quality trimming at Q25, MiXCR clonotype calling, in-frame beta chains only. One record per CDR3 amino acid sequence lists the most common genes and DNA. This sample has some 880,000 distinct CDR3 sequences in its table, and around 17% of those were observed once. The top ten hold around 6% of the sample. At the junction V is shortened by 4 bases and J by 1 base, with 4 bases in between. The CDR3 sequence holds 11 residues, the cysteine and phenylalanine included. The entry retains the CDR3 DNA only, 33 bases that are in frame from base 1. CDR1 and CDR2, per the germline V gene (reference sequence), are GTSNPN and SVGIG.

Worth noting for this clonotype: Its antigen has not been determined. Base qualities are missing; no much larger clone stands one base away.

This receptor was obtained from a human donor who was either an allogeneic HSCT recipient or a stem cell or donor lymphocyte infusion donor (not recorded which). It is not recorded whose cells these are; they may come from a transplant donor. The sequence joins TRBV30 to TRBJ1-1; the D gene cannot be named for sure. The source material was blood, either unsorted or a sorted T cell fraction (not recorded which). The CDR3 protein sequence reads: CAWKTNTEAFF. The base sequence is TGTGCCTGGAAAACGAACACTGAAGCTTTCTTT. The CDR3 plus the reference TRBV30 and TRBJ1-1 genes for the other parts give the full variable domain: SQTIHQWPATLVQPVGSPLSLECTVEGTSNPNLYWYRQAAGRGLQLLFYSVGIGQISSEVPQNLSASRPQDRQFILSSKKLLLSDSGFYLCAWKTNTEAFFGQGTRLTVV.